This T cell receptor beta chain was sequenced in a study of shared clonotypes between healthy human individuals. Naive CD8 cells lacked CD45RO and underwent positive selection for CCR7, leaving out terminally differentiated effector memory CD45RA+ cells. Healthy and HIV-negative, the adult donors had no recent acute infections or vaccinations. V shed 6 bases and J 4 bases; nucleotides not matched to a gene: 9. The CDR3 covers 15 residues. Germline V gene sequence: CDR1 SGHRS, CDR2 YFSETQ. Deep level was the assay's run setting. In the source study's methods: Junction-only sequences produced by ImmunoSEQ had no quality scores, so filtering differed. The data were produced by immunoSEQ multiplex PCR, yet TCRdb's version contains in-frame clones alone and is incomplete. V, J and clone size were drawn from that table, and D and trimming were deduced from the DNA. The sample has hundreds of thousands of clones, 92% seen once.

The rearrangement links TRBV5-1 to TRBJ1-3, with TRBD1 matching 8 bases. The clonotype originates from a man between 25 and 39 years old in good health. Sequenced: naive CD8+ T cells sorted from blood. CDR3 nucleotides: TGCGCCAGCACGGACAGGGACCGGGCGGGAAACACCATATATTTT. It translates to CASTDRDRAGNTIYF.